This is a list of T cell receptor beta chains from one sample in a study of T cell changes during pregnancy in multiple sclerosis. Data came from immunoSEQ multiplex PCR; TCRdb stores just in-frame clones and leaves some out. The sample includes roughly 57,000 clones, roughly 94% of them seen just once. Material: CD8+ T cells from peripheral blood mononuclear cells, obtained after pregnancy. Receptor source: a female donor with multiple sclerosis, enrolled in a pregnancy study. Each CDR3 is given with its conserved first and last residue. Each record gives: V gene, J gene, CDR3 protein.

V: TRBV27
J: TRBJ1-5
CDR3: CASSTIQGANQPQHF

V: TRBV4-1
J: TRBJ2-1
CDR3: CASSQRTSGAYNEQFF

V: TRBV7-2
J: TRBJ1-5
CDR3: CASSLGAGNQPQHF

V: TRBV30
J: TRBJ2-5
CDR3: CAWSPVRGSWETQYF

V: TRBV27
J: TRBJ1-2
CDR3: CASSGGRTNYGYTF

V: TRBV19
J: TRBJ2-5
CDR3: CASSIGLGLAGTLETQYF

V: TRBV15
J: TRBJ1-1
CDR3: CATSRDLLGRTEAFF

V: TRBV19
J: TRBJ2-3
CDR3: CASSIGTGGLDTQYF

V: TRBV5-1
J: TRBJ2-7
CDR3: CASSIYPGVAYEQYF

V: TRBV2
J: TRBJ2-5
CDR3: CASSEDLSGQETQYF